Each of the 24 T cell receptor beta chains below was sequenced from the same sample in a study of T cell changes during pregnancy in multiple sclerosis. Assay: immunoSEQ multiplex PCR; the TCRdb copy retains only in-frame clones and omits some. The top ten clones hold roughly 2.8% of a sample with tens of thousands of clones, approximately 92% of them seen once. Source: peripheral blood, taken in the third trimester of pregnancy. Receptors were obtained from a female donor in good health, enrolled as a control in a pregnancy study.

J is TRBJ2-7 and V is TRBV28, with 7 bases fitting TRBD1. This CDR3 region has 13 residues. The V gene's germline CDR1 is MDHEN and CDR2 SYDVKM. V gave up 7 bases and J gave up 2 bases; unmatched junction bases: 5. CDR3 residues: CASTFTGAYEQYF. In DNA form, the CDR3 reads TGTGCCAGCACCTTTACAGGGGCCTACGAGCAGTACTTC.

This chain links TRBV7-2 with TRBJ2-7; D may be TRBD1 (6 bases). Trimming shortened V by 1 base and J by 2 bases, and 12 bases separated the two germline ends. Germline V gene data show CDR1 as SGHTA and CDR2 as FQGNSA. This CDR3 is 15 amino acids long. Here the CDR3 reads CASSLEGTPTYEQYF. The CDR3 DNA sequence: TGTGCCAGCAGCTTAGAAGGGACACCTACCTACGAGCAGTACTTC.

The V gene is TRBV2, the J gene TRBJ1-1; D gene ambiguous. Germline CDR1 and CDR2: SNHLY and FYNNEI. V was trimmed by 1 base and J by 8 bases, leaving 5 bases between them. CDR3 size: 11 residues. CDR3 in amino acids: CASSEEEEAFF. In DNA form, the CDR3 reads TGTGCCAGCAGTGAAGAGGAGGAAGCTTTCTTT.

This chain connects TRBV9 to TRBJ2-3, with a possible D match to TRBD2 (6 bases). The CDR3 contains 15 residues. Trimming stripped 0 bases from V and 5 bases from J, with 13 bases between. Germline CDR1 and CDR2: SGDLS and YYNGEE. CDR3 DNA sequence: TGTGCCAGCAGCGTAGGGGACTCTTTAAAAGATACGCAGTATTTT. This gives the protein CASSVGDSLKDTQYF.

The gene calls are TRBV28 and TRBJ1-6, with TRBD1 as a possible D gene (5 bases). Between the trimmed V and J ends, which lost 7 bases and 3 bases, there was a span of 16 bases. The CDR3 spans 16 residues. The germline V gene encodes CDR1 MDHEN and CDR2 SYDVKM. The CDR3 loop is CASNSLGGIYNSPLHF. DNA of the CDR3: TGTGCCAGCAATTCCCTGGGGGGGATCTATAATTCACCCCTCCACTTT.

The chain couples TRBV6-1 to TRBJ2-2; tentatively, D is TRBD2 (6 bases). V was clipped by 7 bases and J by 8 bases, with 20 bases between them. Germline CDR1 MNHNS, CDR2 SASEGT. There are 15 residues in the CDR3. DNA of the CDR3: TGTGCCAGCAAGATCGGGGGAGCCATTGGGGGGGAGCTGTTTTTT. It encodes CASKIGGAIGGELFF.

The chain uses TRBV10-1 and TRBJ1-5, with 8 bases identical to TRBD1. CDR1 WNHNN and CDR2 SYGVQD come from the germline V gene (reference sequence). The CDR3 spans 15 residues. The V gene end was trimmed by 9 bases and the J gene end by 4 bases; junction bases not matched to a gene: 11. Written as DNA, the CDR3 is TGCGCCAGACCGAATCACAGGGGGTTGAATCAGCCCCAGCATTTT. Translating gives CARPNHRGLNQPQHF.

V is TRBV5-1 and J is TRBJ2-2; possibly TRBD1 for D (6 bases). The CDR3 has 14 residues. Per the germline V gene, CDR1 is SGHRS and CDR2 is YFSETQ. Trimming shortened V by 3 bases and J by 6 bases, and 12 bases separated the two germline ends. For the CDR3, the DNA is TGCGCCAGCAGCTCAGGGGATCAGGCCGGGGAGCTGTTTTTT. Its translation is CASSSGDQAGELFF.

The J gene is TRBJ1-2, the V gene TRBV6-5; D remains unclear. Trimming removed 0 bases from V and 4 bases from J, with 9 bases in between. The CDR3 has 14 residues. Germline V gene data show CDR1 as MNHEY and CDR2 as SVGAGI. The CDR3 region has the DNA TGTGCCAGCAGTTACTCGCTCCGGTCCTATGGCTACACCTTC. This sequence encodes CASSYSLRSYGYTF.

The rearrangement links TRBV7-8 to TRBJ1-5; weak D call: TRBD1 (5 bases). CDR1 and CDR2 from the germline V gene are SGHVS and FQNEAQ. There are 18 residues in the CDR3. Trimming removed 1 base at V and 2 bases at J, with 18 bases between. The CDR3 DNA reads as TGTGCCAGCAGCTTAGGACCCCAGGGAGCGGGTCGCAATCAGCCCCAGCATTTT. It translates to CASSLGPQGAGRNQPQHF.

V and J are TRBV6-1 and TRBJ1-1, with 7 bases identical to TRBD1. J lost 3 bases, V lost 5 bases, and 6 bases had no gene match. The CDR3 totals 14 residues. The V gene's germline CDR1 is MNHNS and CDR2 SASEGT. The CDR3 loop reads CASSSDREDTEAFF. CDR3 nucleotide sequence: TGTGCCAGCAGTAGCGACAGGGAGGACACTGAAGCTTTCTTT.

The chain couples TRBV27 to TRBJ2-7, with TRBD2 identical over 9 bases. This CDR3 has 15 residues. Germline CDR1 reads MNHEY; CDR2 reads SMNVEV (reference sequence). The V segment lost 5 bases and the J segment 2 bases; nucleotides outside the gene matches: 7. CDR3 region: CASSPPSGGPYEQYF. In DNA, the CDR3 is TGTGCCAGCAGTCCCCCGAGCGGGGGGCCCTACGAGCAGTACTTC.

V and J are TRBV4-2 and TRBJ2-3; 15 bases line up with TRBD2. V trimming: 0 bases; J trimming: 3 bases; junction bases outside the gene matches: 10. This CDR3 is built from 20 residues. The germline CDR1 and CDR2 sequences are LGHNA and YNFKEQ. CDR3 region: CASSQDPWTSGRAGTDTQYF. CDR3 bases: TGTGCCAGCAGCCAAGATCCCTGGACTAGCGGGAGGGCCGGGACAGATACGCAGTATTTT.

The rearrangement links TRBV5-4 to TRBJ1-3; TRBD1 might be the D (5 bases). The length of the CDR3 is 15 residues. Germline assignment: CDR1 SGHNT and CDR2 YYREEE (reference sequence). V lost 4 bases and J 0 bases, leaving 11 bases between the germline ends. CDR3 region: CASSLDRFSGNTIYF. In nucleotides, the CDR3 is TGTGCCAGCAGCCTAGACAGATTCTCTGGAAACACCATATATTTT.

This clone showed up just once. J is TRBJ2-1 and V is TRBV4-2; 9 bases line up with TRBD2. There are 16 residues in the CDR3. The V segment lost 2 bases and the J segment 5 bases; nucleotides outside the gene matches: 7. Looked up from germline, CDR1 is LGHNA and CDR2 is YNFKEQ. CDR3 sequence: CASSQPWTSDNNEQFF. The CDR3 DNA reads TGTGCCAGCAGCCAACCTTGGACTAGCGATAACAATGAGCAGTTCTTC.

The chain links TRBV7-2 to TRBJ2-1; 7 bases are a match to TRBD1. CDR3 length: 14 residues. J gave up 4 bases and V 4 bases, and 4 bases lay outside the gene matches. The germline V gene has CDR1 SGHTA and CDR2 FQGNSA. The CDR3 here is CASSSQGMYNEQFF. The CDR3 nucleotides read TGTGCCAGCAGCTCACAGGGGATGTACAATGAGCAGTTCTTC.

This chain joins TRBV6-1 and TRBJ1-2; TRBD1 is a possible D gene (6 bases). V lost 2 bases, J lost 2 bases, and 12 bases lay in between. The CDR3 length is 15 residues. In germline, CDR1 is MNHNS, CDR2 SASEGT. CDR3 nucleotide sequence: TGTGCCAGCAGTGAAAGTTGGACAGTAAACTATGGCTACACCTTC. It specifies CASSESWTVNYGYTF.

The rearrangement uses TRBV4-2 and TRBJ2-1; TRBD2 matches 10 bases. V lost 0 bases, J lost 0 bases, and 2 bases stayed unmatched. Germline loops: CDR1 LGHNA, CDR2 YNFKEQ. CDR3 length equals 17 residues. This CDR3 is CASSQDGTSDSYNEQFF. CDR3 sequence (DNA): TGTGCCAGCAGCCAAGATGGGACTAGCGACTCCTACAATGAGCAGTTCTTC.

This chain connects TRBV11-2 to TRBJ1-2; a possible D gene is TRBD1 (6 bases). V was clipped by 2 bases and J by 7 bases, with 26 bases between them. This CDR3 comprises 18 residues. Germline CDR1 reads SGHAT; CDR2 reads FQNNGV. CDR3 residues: CASSLLGRGRGPSLGYTF. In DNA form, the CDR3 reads TGTGCCAGCAGCTTATTAGGAAGGGGCAGGGGCCCCTCCCTTGGCTACACCTTC.

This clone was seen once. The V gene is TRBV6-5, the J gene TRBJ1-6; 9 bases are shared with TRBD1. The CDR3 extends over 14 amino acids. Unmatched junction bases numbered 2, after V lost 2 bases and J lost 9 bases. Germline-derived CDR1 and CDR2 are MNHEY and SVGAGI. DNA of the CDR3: TGTGCCAGCAGTTACCGACAGGGGGGTTCACCCCTCCACTTT. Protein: CASSYRQGGSPLHF.

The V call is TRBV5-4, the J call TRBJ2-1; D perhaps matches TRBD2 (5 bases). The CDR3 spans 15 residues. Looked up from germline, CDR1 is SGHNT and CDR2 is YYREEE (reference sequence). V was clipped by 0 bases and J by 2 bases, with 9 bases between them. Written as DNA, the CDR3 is TGTGCCAGCAGCTTGGAAATCGGGGCCTACAATGAGCAGTTCTTC. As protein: CASSLEIGAYNEQFF.

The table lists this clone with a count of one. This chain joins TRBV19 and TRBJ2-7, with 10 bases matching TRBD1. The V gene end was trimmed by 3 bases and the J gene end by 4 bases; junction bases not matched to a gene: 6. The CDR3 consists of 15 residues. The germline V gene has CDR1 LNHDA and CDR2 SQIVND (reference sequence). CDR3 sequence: CASSMVSGQGYEQYF. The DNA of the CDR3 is TGTGCCAGTAGTATGGTATCGGGACAGGGGTACGAGCAGTACTTC. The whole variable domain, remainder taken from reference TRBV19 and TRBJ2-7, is DGGITQSPKYLFRKEGQNVTLSCEQNLNHDAMYWYRQDPGQGLRLIYYSQIVNDFQKGDIAEGYSVSREKKESFPLTVTSAQKNPTAFYLCASSMVSGQGYEQYFGPGTRLTVT.

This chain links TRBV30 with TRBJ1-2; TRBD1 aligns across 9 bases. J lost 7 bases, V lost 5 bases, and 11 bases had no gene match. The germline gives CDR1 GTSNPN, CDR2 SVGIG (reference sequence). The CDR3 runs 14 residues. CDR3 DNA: TGTGCCTGGTCACGACAGGGGGTCTTAATTGGCTACACCTTC. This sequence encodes CAWSRQGVLIGYTF.

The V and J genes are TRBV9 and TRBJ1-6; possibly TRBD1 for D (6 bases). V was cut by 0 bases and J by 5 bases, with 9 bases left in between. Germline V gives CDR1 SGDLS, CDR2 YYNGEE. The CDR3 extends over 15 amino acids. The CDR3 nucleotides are TGTGCCAGCAGCGTAGGCAGGGACAATAATTCACCCCTCCACTTT. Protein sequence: CASSVGRDNNSPLHF. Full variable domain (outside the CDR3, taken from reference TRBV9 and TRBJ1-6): DSGVTQTPKHLITATGQRVTLRCSPRSGDLSVYWYQQSLDQGLQFLIQYYNGEERAKGNILERFSAQQFPDLHSELNLSSLELGDSALYFCASSVGRDNNSPLHFGNGTRLTVT.